This entry is about one T cell receptor (beta chain). As yet, its antigen is unknown. CDR3 size: 14 residues. Per the germline V gene, CDR1 is SGHNT and CDR2 is YYREEE (reference sequence). Deletions cut 2 bases from V and 1 base from J, with 6 bases between. Nominally healthy donors provided the samples, though records likely missed some immune exposures. This entry is derived from a study of cytomegalovirus exposure and HLA in healthy donors. Regarding the study as a whole: Being productive about 87% or about 30% of the time was typical of most TCR beta V segments in an earlier analysis. In most subjects, TCR beta sequences reportedly gave accurate predictions of HLA-A and HLA-B alleles.

PCR employed 60 Vbeta and 13 Jbeta primers. Authors' data handling: An analysis performed later counted 75 million to 80 million unique TCR beta chains (roughly 11 million of them shared). The assay was immunoSEQ multiplex PCR, and TCRdb's table has in-frame clones only and misses some. V, J and clone size are taken as reported in that table, and D and trimming were inferred from the DNA itself. Found here are approximately 110,000 clones, around 67% of them singletons; the top ten hold about 4.4%. The chain combines TRBV5-4 with TRBJ1-4, with D possibly being TRBD1 (6 bases). This receptor was obtained from a man aged 55 to 69 in good health and CMV-seropositive. Sequenced material: PBMCs. CDR3 bases: TGTGCCAGCAGCTTACAGGGAACTAATGAAAAACTGTTTTTT. It translates to CASSLQGTNEKLFF.